The T cell receptor (beta chain) described here comes from a study of blood T cell repertoires in COVID-19. As for the study in general: Spain, Italy and the United States supplied samples that represented acute and convalescent COVID-19. The cDNA or gDNA used as material had been derived from T cells, B-cell-depleted T cells, or PBMCs.

Per the original data handling: Amplification of reference gene primers provided the estimated nucleated cell counts. Clones were sequenced by immunoSEQ multiplex PCR, and TCRdb holds only the in-frame ones, with some missing. V and J calls and clone size are as listed in that table; D and trimming were resolved from the DNA. The sample holds 80,000 to 90,000 clones, approximately 82% seen once. Looked up from germline, CDR1 is SGHDN and CDR2 is FVKESK. The ends were cut back, 1 base at V and 11 bases at J, with 16 bases in the middle. CDR3 length: 14 residues. This clone was observed a single time. Sequencing was carried out using peripheral blood. V and J are TRBV14 and TRBJ2-3; possibly TRBD2 for D (5 bases). The clonotype was recovered from a woman of 80 years or more with acute or convalescent COVID-19. The CDR3 protein is CASSQGRTGYGQYF. The CDR3 DNA is TGTGCCAGCAGCCAAGGGAGGACGGGGTATGGGCAGTATTTT.